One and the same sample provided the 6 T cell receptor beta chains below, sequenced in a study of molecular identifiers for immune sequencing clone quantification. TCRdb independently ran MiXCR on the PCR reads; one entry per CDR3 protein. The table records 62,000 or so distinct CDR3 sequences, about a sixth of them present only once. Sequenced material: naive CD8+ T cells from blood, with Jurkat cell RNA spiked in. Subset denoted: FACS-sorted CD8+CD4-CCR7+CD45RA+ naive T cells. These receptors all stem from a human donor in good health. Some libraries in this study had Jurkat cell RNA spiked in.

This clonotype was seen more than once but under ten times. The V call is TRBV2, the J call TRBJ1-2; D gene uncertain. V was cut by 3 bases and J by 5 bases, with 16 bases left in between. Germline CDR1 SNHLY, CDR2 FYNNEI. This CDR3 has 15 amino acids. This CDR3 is CASSDSGDILYGYTF. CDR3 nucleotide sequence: TGTGCCAGCAGTGATAGTGGAGACATCTTATATGGCTACACCTTC.

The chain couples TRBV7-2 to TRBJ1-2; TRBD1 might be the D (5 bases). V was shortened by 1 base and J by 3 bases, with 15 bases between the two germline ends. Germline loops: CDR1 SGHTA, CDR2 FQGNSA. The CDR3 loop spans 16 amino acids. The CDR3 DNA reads TGTGCCAGCAGCTTAGTGGGAGGGGAACAGGACTATGGCTACACCTTC. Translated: CASSLVGGEQDYGYTF.

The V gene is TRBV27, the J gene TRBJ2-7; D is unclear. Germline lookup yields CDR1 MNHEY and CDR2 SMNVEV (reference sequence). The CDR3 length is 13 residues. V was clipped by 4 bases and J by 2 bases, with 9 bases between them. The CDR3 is CASSSEIPYEQYF. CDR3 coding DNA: TGTGCCAGCAGTTCCGAGATCCCCTACGAGCAGTACTTC.

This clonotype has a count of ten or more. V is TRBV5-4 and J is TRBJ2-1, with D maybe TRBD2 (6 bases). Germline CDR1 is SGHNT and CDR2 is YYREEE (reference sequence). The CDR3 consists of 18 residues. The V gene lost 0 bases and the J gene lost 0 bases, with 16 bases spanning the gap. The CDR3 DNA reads TGTGCCAGCAGCTTGGCCGTGGGCGGGGACCGCTCCTACAATGAGCAGTTCTTC. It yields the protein CASSLAVGGDRSYNEQFF.

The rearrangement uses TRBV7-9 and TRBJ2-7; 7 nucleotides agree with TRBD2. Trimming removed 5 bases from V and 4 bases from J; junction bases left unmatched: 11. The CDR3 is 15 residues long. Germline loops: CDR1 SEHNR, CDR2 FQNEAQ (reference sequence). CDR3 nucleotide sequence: TGTGCCAGCAGCCCTGCTCTAGCGGCGTCATACGAGCAGTACTTC. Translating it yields CASSPALAASYEQYF.

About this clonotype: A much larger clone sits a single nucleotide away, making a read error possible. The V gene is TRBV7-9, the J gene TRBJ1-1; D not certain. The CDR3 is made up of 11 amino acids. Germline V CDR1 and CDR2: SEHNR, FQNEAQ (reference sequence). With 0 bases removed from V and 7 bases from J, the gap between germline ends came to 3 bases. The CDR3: CASSLAIEAFF. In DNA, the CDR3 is TGTGCCAGCAGCTTAGCCATTGAAGCTTTCTTT.